Below, 22 T cell receptor beta chains from the same sample are listed, as sequenced in a study of response to subunit inactivated influenza vaccine. From the RT-PCR reads, TCRdb called clonotypes with MiXCR, one entry per CDR3 protein. The sample holds a few hundred thousand distinct CDR3 sequences; about a fifth are singletons and the top ten take about 10%. This specimen was PBMCs from blood, taken 21 months after vaccination. Receptors were obtained from a man in his fifties or sixties who received an inactivated influenza vaccine.

V gene TRBV4-3 combines with J gene TRBJ2-7; 8 nucleotides match TRBD1. CDR3 length equals 15 residues. With 2 bases clipped from V and 2 bases from J, the junction kept 5 bases outside the gene matches. Germline loops: CDR1 LGHNA, CDR2 YSLEER. The CDR3 sequence is CASSQRQGAPYEQYF. DNA for the CDR3: TGCGCCAGCAGCCAAAGGCAGGGGGCACCCTACGAGCAGTACTTC.

The chain is built from TRBV20-1 and TRBJ2-5, with 13 bases aligning to TRBD2. This CDR3 has 15 residues. CDR1 and CDR2 from the germline V gene are DFQATT and SNEGSKA (reference sequence). Trimming took 6 bases from V and 5 from J; bases not matched to a gene: 9. The CDR3 sequence is CSASTSGGARETQYF. The CDR3 DNA follows: TGCAGTGCCAGCACTAGCGGGGGGGCCCGTGAGACCCAGTACTTC.

This clonotype was seen just once. At one of its ends the junction is not consistent with the germline gene, which may arise from a read error. The V and J genes are TRBV29-1 and TRBJ2-5, with TRBD2 matching over 7 bases. CDR1 and CDR2 from the germline V gene are SQVTM and ANQGSEA. There are 13 residues in the CDR3. The DNA for the CDR3 is TGCTGCGTTGTATCGGGAGGCCAAGAGACCCAGTACTTC. Translation gives CCVVSGGQETQYF. The variable domain in full, completed from reference TRBV29-1 and TRBJ2-5, reads SAVISQKPSRDICQRGTSLTIQCQVDSQVTMMFWYRQQPGQSLTLIATANQGSEATYESGFVIDKFPISRPNLTFSTLTVSNMSPEDSSIYLCCVVSGGQETQYFGPGTRLLVL.

The V gene is TRBV11-2, the J gene TRBJ2-7, with TRBD2 matching over 8 bases. The trim removed 5 bases at V and 4 bases at J, leaving 7 bases unmatched. Germline V lookup: CDR1 SGHAT, CDR2 FQNNGV. The CDR3 has 14 residues. CDR3 sequence reads: CASSGPGLVYEQYF. CDR3 nucleotides: TGTGCCAGCAGCGGACCGGGACTAGTATACGAGCAGTACTTC.

The chain has TRBV9 and TRBJ2-3; the D gene is possibly TRBD2 (7 bases). CDR1 and CDR2 (germline): SGDLS, YYNGEE. The germline V and J ends were trimmed by 4 bases and 4 bases, with 16 bases remaining between them. The CDR3 contains 15 residues. Here the CDR3 DNA reads TGTGCCAGCAGCTCCCCCGGAGGGGGGGCAGATACGCAGTATTTT. It is translated as CASSSPGGGADTQYF. The whole variable domain, remainder taken from reference TRBV9 and TRBJ2-3, is DSGVTQTPKHLITATGQRVTLRCSPRSGDLSVYWYQQSLDQGLQFLIQYYNGEERAKGNILERFSAQQFPDLHSELNLSSLELGDSALYFCASSSPGGGADTQYFGPGTRLTVL.

This clonotype was seen a handful of times. The chain couples TRBV7-3 to TRBJ2-3; tentative D call: TRBD2 (5 bases). The CDR3 has 15 amino acids. Germline CDR1 and CDR2: SGHTA and FQGTGA. Trimming took 4 bases from V and 2 from J, leaving 13 bases between them. This CDR3 is CASSSLGSFTDTQYF. The CDR3 bases are TGTGCCAGCAGCTCACTAGGGAGTTTCACAGATACGCAGTATTTT.

CDR3 amino acids: CASSLDRDGGEKLFF. In nucleotides, the CDR3 is TGTGCCAGCAGCTTGGACAGGGACGGCGGTGAAAAACTGTTTTTT. The V and J genes are TRBV5-4 and TRBJ1-4, with a tentative D call TRBD1 (6 bases). From germline, CDR1 is SGHNT and CDR2 YYREEE (reference sequence). Trimming left V 0 bases short and J 7 bases short, with 13 bases between. This CDR3 has 15 amino acids.

There are a few counts of this clonotype. The genes are TRBV9 and TRBJ2-2, with 9 positions matching TRBD1. The CDR3 has 17 residues. V lost 0 bases, J lost 0 bases, and 3 bases stayed unmatched. The V gene's germline CDR1 is SGDLS and CDR2 YYNGEE. The CDR3 reads CASSVERQGANTGELFF. As DNA, the CDR3 is TGTGCCAGCAGCGTAGAGAGACAGGGGGCGAACACCGGGGAGCTGTTTTTT.

This clonotype came up a few times. The chain has TRBV4-1 and TRBJ2-2; 9 bases are shared with TRBD1. Germline trimming cut 2 bases from V and 5 bases from J; bases unmatched to any gene: 9. The CDR3 consists of 17 residues. CDR1 MGHRA and CDR2 YSYEKL come from the germline V gene. CDR3 in amino acids: CASSQPYRGRGTGELFF. CDR3 DNA: TGCGCCAGCAGCCAACCTTACAGGGGGCGCGGTACCGGGGAGCTGTTTTTT.

The chain joins TRBV18 to TRBJ2-7; no clear D. Germline values: CDR1 KGHSH, CDR2 LQKENI. The V end was cut by 0 bases, the J end by 5 bases, with 8 bases between. This CDR3 has 13 residues. CDR3 region: CASSPPLGHEQYF. Written as DNA, the CDR3 is TGTGCCAGCTCACCACCGCTGGGCCACGAGCAGTACTTC.

There are many counts of this clonotype. The chain employs TRBV12-3 or TRBV12-4 and TRBJ1-4, with no clear D. The CDR3 spans 15 residues. V lost 6 bases to trimming and J lost 0 bases, with 11 bases between them. CDR3 in DNA: TGTGCCAGCAGCCCCTCAGGAGCAACTAATGAAAAACTGTTTTTT. Amino acid sequence: CASSPSGATNEKLFF.

At least ten counts were recorded for this clonotype. The chain employs TRBV5-5 and TRBJ1-1, with 7 nucleotides matching TRBD1. Germline V gene sequence: CDR1 SGHKS, CDR2 YYEKEE (reference sequence). The CDR3 has 14 amino acids. V lost 4 bases, J lost 14 bases, and 17 bases stayed unmatched. CDR3 loop: CASSPTLRGRGGFF. CDR3 DNA: TGTGCCAGCAGCCCGACCCTCCGGGGCCGAGGGGGCTTCTTT.

This CDR3 reads CASSLARTSGPYNEQFF. In DNA form, the CDR3 reads TGTGCCAGCAGCTTAGCGCGAACTAGCGGGCCCTACAATGAGCAGTTCTTC. V is TRBV7-9 and J is TRBJ2-1, with TRBD2 identical over 9 bases. Trimming cost V 0 bases and J 2 bases; bases outside gene matches: 5. This CDR3 is built from 17 residues. Germline assignment: CDR1 SEHNR and CDR2 FQNEAQ (reference sequence). Full variable domain (rest looked up from reference TRBV7-9 and TRBJ2-1): DTGVSQNPRHKITKRGQNVTFRCDPISEHNRLYWYRQTLGQGPEFLTYFQNEAQLEKSRLLSDRFSAERPKGSFSTLEIQRTEQGDSAMYLCASSLARTSGPYNEQFFGPGTRLTVL.

The genes are TRBV3-1 and TRBJ2-7, with a weak D call TRBD1 (5 bases). The germline gives CDR1 LGHDT, CDR2 YNNKEL (reference sequence). The ends were cut back, 4 bases at V and 3 bases at J, with 13 bases in the middle. There are 14 residues in the CDR3. The CDR3 DNA is TGTGCCAGCAGCCCCAGGGCGCGTGGCTACGAGCAGTACTTC. Protein: CASSPRARGYEQYF.

This clonotype was observed a handful of times. This rearrangement joins TRBV29-1 to TRBJ1-2; 7 nucleotides agree with TRBD1. Germline V gene sequence: CDR1 SQVTM, CDR2 ANQGSEA. The CDR3 is 16 residues long. With V trimmed by 5 bases and J by 1 base, 13 bases remained unmatched. CDR3 loop: CSVKLARQGDNYGYTF. Written as DNA, the CDR3 is TGCAGCGTTAAGCTCGCCAGACAGGGAGATAACTATGGCTACACCTTC.

The J gene is TRBJ2-1, the V gene TRBV20-1; 11 bases map to TRBD2. In germline, CDR1 is DFQATT, CDR2 SNEGSKA (reference sequence). The CDR3 runs to 14 residues. V shed 1 base and J 8 bases; nucleotides not matched to a gene: 4. CDR3 coding DNA: TGCAGTGCTAGAGGACTAGCGGGATCCGATGAGCAGTTCTTC. This translates into CSARGLAGSDEQFF.

This clonotype was observed many times. The CDR3 coding sequence is TGTGCCATCAGTGAGTCAGGGACAGGGTTCCCCAACACTGAAGCTTTCTTT. Its protein product is CAISESGTGFPNTEAFF. V and J are TRBV10-3 and TRBJ1-1; TRBD1 matches at 9 bases. Germline V gene lookup returns CDR1 ENHRY and CDR2 SYGVKD. V lost 0 bases to trimming and J lost 2 bases; unmatched junction nucleotides: 7. The CDR3 is 17 amino acids.

The chain is built from TRBV5-1 and TRBJ2-7; 11 bases match TRBD1. Germline CDR1 and CDR2: SGHRS and YFSETQ. The J segment lost 3 bases and the V segment lost 5 bases, leaving 1 base of the junction unmatched. The CDR3 is made up of 13 amino acids. The CDR3 sequence: CASSGTGGYEQYF. CDR3 in DNA: TGCGCCAGCAGTGGGACAGGGGGCTACGAGCAGTACTTC.

This clonotype appeared many times. This chain links TRBV12-3 or TRBV12-4 with TRBJ1-2; maybe TRBD1 (6 bases). Trimming took 6 bases from V and 8 from J, leaving 13 bases between them. The CDR3 runs 12 residues. For the CDR3, the DNA is TGTGCCAGCAGCGGGACATTTTTAGGCTACACCTTC. This sequence encodes CASSGTFLGYTF.

This clonotype was counted between two and nine times. The J gene is TRBJ2-1, the V gene TRBV9, with D unresolved. The germline gives CDR1 SGDLS, CDR2 YYNGEE. This CDR3 is built from 15 residues. V lost 2 bases and J 0 bases, leaving 9 bases between the germline ends. CDR3 region: CASSVEPSSYNEQFF. The CDR3 bases are TGTGCCAGCAGCGTCGAACCCTCCTCCTACAATGAGCAGTTCTTC.

This clonotype was observed at least ten times. Here the CDR3 reads CASSPSGNAPLHF. The CDR3 DNA is TGTGCCAGCAGCCCTTCCGGCAATGCACCCCTCCACTTT. The chain joins TRBV12-3 or TRBV12-4 to TRBJ1-6; D gene unclear. The CDR3 runs 13 residues. Trimming took 6 bases from V and 11 from J, leaving 14 bases between them.

V gene TRBV9 combines with J gene TRBJ1-1, with D tentatively TRBD1 (5 bases). Deletions cut 3 bases from V and 4 bases from J, with 16 bases between. The CDR3 runs 15 residues. CDR1 is SGDLS and CDR2 is YYNGEE in the germline V gene. The CDR3 is CASSAQTALSTEAFF. The CDR3, as DNA: TGTGCCAGCAGCGCACAGACAGCGCTGAGCACTGAAGCTTTCTTT.